The clone carrying this TCR beta chain has just one count. Its specificity is unknown. The data are from a study of shared clonotypes between healthy human individuals. Points from the study as a whole: Larger estimated richness was generally seen in naive subsets than in memory subsets. Shared clonotypes across all four donors exceeded non-shared ones in generation probability.

CDR3 length equals 15 residues. The germline CDR1 and CDR2 sequences are SGHNT and YYREEE (reference sequence). V was shortened by 3 bases and J by 6 bases, with 15 bases between the two germline ends. Generated by immunoSEQ multiplex PCR, the TCRdb table keeps only in-frame clones and is missing some. The sample has around 1.4 million clones, about 98.5% seen once; the top ten hold approximately 0.38%. The genes are TRBV5-4 and TRBJ2-2; D is unresolved. This sequence was found in a man aged 30 to 39 in good health. Sequencing was done on a sample of naive CD4+ T cells sorted from blood. Subset described: CD45RA+ positively selected. The CDR3 DNA follows: TGTGCCAGCAGCTCTCAGGACCTTCAGGCCGGGGAGCTGTTTTTT. This translates into CASSSQDLQAGELFF. Supplemented by reference TRBV5-4 and TRBJ2-2, the full variable domain reads ETGVTQSPTHLIKTRGQQVTLRCSSQSGHNTVSWYQQALGQGPQFIFQYYREEENGRGNFPPRFSGLQFPNYSSELNVNALELDDSALYLCASSSQDLQAGELFFGEGSRLTVL.